These 24 T cell receptor beta chains originate from one sample sequenced in a study of Ad26.COV2.S vaccination and SARS-CoV-2 variants. As for treatment: over 15 received Ad26.COV2.S at low or high dose, single or two shots; about five received placebo; per-sample allocation not given. Sampling was done on day 63 after the first vaccine or placebo injection. Profiling relied on immunoSEQ multiplex PCR, and the TCRdb table lists in-frame clones only, not all of them. The profile shows about 350,000 clones, approximately 90% of them singletons. This specimen was peripheral blood, taken in a trial of Ad26.COV2.S vaccine versus placebo. These receptors all come from a person aged 18-65 years who received the Ad26.COV2.S COVID-19 vaccine or a placebo.

This chain links TRBV7-2 with TRBJ2-1; D tentatively fits TRBD1 or TRBD2 (6 bases each). With 0 bases removed from V and 7 bases from J, the gap between germline ends came to 19 bases. The CDR3 has 17 residues. CDR1 is SGHTA and CDR2 is FQGNSA in the germline V gene. Here the CDR3 DNA reads TGTGCCAGCAGCTTAGCAGTGTGGGGGGCCACTAATAATGAGCAGTTCTTC. Its translation: CASSLAVWGATNNEQFF.

V gene TRBV4-2 combines with J gene TRBJ2-7; 8 bases fit TRBD2. This CDR3 contains 15 residues. Germline V CDR1 and CDR2: LGHNA, YNFKEQ. V was pared by 3 bases and J by 0 bases, with 4 bases of the junction left unmatched. CDR3 region: CASSQASGHSYEQYF. Written as DNA, the CDR3 is TGTGCCAGCAGCCAGGCTAGCGGGCACTCCTACGAGCAGTACTTC.

The rearrangement uses TRBV25-1 and TRBJ2-7; 10 positions agree with TRBD1. CDR1 is MGHDK and CDR2 is SYGVNS in the germline V gene. CDR3 length: 17 amino acids. Trimming at V came to 2 bases and at J to 6 bases, leaving 13 bases not matched to a gene. The CDR3 sequence is CASSEPDRGQLYVEQYF. The CDR3 region has the DNA TGTGCCAGCAGTGAACCTGACAGGGGGCAGCTCTACGTCGAGCAGTACTTC.

This chain uses TRBV9 with TRBJ2-1; 11 bases agree with TRBD2. Germline V gene sequence: CDR1 SGDLS, CDR2 YYNGEE. The junction had 7 bases not matched to a gene; V was cut back by 4 bases and J by 4 bases. CDR3 length: 16 residues. In nucleotides, the CDR3 is TGTGCCAGCAGCCCGTCGACTAGCGGGGTATACAATGAGCAGTTCTTC. Its translation is CASSPSTSGVYNEQFF.

This clone was counted once. This rearrangement joins TRBV7-2 to TRBJ2-1, with D unclear. Germline lookup yields CDR1 SGHTA and CDR2 FQGNSA. Trimming stripped 1 base from V and 9 bases from J, with 16 bases between. The CDR3 sequence is 15 residues long. CDR3 residues: CASSLGVLGGSEQFF. CDR3 DNA: TGTGCCAGCAGCTTAGGAGTATTAGGTGGAAGTGAGCAGTTCTTC.

This sequence joins TRBV28 and TRBJ1-5; the D is unclear. V lost 6 bases, J lost 4 bases, and 4 bases lay in between. This CDR3 is built from 11 residues. Germline assignment: CDR1 MDHEN and CDR2 SYDVKM. The CDR3 DNA sequence: TGTGCCAGCAGCGAAAATCAGCCCCAGCATTTT. Its translation is CASSENQPQHF.

The V call is TRBV7-6, the J call TRBJ1-1; 9 nucleotides agree with TRBD1. From germline, CDR1 is SGHVS and CDR2 FNYEAQ. J gave up 0 bases and V 2 bases, and 4 bases lay outside the gene matches. CDR3 length equals 16 residues. The CDR3 region is CASSLWGDRVNTEAFF. CDR3 bases: TGTGCCAGCAGCTTATGGGGGGACAGGGTGAACACTGAAGCTTTCTTT.

In nucleotides, the CDR3 is TGTGCCAGCAGTCCGGGGACAGGGGCTGACGAGCAGTACTTC. The encoded protein is CASSPGTGADEQYF. The gene calls are TRBV6-2 or TRBV6-3 and TRBJ2-7, with 10 bases identical to TRBD1. J lost 5 bases, V lost 5 bases, and 6 bases had no gene match. The CDR3 is 14 residues long. CDR1 MNHEY and CDR2 SVGEGT come from the germline V gene.

V is TRBV30 and J is TRBJ1-3; 9 bases match TRBD1. J was trimmed by 4 bases and V by 7 bases; bases with no gene match: 8. The CDR3 is 14 residues long. Germline loops: CDR1 GTSNPN, CDR2 SVGIG (reference sequence). In DNA, the CDR3 is TGTGCCTACAGACATGGACAGGGGGGAAACACCATATATTTT. Its protein is CAYRHGQGGNTIYF.

This clone has a handful of counts. V and J are TRBV5-4 and TRBJ1-2; no clear D. Trimming stripped 1 base from V and 4 bases from J, with 14 bases between. Germline V gene sequence: CDR1 SGHNT, CDR2 YYREEE (reference sequence). This CDR3 has 15 amino acids. The CDR3 protein is CASSLMGYNGYGYTF. The CDR3, as DNA: TGTGCCAGCAGCTTGATGGGATATAATGGCTATGGCTACACCTTC.

V and J are TRBV5-5 and TRBJ2-1; the D gene is possibly TRBD1 (5 bases). The CDR3 length is 15 residues. CDR1 is SGHKS, CDR2 YYEKEE, per germline (reference sequence). V lost 3 bases and J lost 0, with 10 bases in between. The CDR3 DNA follows: TGTGCCAGCAGCTCGGACATGGGCTCCTACAATGAGCAGTTCTTC. Encoded protein: CASSSDMGSYNEQFF.

This CDR3 reads CASRQNRDRINQPQHF. CDR3 DNA: TGTGCCAGTAGACAGAACCGGGACAGGATCAATCAGCCCCAGCATTTT. J is TRBJ1-5 and V is TRBV19; 8 bases map to TRBD1. The CDR3 is 16 amino acids. Germline V lookup: CDR1 LNHDA, CDR2 SQIVND (reference sequence). The J segment lost 3 bases and the V segment lost 6 bases, leaving 10 bases of the junction unmatched.

The V call is TRBV24-1, the J call TRBJ1-2, with 7 bases lining up with TRBD1. The CDR3 totals 14 residues. Germline V gene data show CDR1 as KGHDR and CDR2 as SFDVKD. The V gene end was trimmed by 3 bases and the J gene end by 5 bases; junction bases not matched to a gene: 5. Here the CDR3 reads CATSDGQAGYGYTF. CDR3 in DNA: TGTGCCACCAGTGATGGACAGGCAGGGTATGGCTACACCTTC.

CDR3 amino acids: CASSLDPRSTDTQYF. The DNA of the CDR3 is TGTGCCAGCAGCTTGGATCCCCGAAGCACAGATACGCAGTATTTT. This sequence joins TRBV5-5 and TRBJ2-3; D unclear. Trimming removed 0 bases from V and 0 bases from J, with 8 bases in between. This CDR3 is built from 15 residues. The germline V gene encodes CDR1 SGHKS and CDR2 YYEKEE (reference sequence).

This clone was seen a handful of times. This CDR3 is CASSYRITTTNEKLFF. CDR3 DNA: TGTGCCAGCAGTTACCGGATTACCACAACTAATGAAAAACTGTTTTTT. The genes are TRBV6-2 or TRBV6-3 and TRBJ1-4, with D unclear. This CDR3 comprises 16 residues. CDR1 is MNHEY, CDR2 SVGEGT, per germline. The V end was cut by 2 bases, the J end by 0 bases, with 10 bases between.

This sequence joins TRBV18 and TRBJ1-1; D is unclear. CDR3 length: 14 residues. The V end lost 7 bases, the J end lost 0 bases, and 12 bases lay between the germline ends. CDR1 is KGHSH, CDR2 LQKENI, per germline. The CDR3 bases are TGTGCCAGCTTGAGGGCCGGTCTGAACACTGAAGCTTTCTTT. It codes for CASLRAGLNTEAFF.

The DNA of the CDR3 is TGTGCCAGTAGTGCCCGGACAGGGGGCGGACAGCCCCAGCATTTT. This encodes CASSARTGGGQPQHF. V usage is TRBV19 and J usage is TRBJ1-5, with 11 positions matching TRBD1. J was trimmed by 7 bases and V by 5 bases; bases with no gene match: 7. The CDR3 loop spans 15 amino acids. CDR1 is LNHDA and CDR2 is SQIVND in the germline V gene (reference sequence).

This clone has only one observation. The genes are TRBV5-1 and TRBJ2-2; D possibly corresponds to TRBD2 (6 bases). This CDR3 is 16 amino acids long. V dropped 1 base and J dropped 4 bases, with 14 bases sitting between them. Per germline, CDR1 SGHRS and CDR2 YFSETQ. The CDR3: CASSLTGTLSTGELFF. For the CDR3, the DNA is TGCGCCAGCAGCTTGACCGGGACTCTGAGCACCGGGGAGCTGTTTTTT.

This clone was observed a single time. The sample carries other DNA sequences with the same CDR3. V gene TRBV12-3 or TRBV12-4 combines with J gene TRBJ1-5; D ambiguous. CDR3 length equals 12 residues. The V end lost 4 bases, the J end lost 1 base, and 2 bases lay between the germline ends. The CDR3 DNA is TGTGCCAGCAGTTACAGCAATCAGCCCCAGCATTTT. It translates to CASSYSNQPQHF.

The V call is TRBV19, the J call TRBJ1-2, with D unclear. Trimming removed 3 bases from V and 1 base from J, with 15 bases in between. Germline CDR1 and CDR2: LNHDA and SQIVND (reference sequence). CDR3 size: 16 residues. In DNA form, the CDR3 reads TGTGCCAGTAGTATCAATGGTGGAGGCAGTAACTATGGCTACACCTTC. Its translation is CASSINGGGSNYGYTF. The complete variable domain, with remaining parts taken from reference TRBV19 and TRBJ1-2, reads DGGITQSPKYLFRKEGQNVTLSCEQNLNHDAMYWYRQDPGQGLRLIYYSQIVNDFQKGDIAEGYSVSREKKESFPLTVTSAQKNPTAFYLCASSINGGGSNYGYTFGSGTRLTVV.

The chain has TRBV5-6 and TRBJ2-7; D gene unclear. Trimming cost V 7 bases and J 3 bases, with 17 bases left between them. The CDR3 is 14 amino acids. From germline, CDR1 is SGHDT and CDR2 YYEEEE. CDR3 coding DNA: TGTGCCAGCCAAGTCGCCTCCGGCCGCTACGAGCAGTACTTC. Its protein is CASQVASGRYEQYF.

The chain uses TRBV28 and TRBJ2-3; D perhaps matches TRBD1 (5 bases). In germline, CDR1 is MDHEN, CDR2 SYDVKM. V was clipped by 1 base and J by 5 bases, with 13 bases between them. CDR3 size: 15 residues. In DNA form, the CDR3 reads TGTGCCAGCAGTTTATATCAGGGTGGGGTAGATACGCAGTATTTT. Translating it yields CASSLYQGGVDTQYF.

This clone has a single count. The V and J genes are TRBV20-1 and TRBJ2-5; D ambiguous. Trimming stripped 3 bases from V and 3 bases from J, with 8 bases between. The CDR3 is 12 residues long. The germline CDR1 and CDR2 sequences are DFQATT and SNEGSKA (reference sequence). The CDR3 region has the DNA TGCAGTGCTAGTCGTCAGGAAGAGACCCAGTACTTC. Amino acid sequence: CSASRQEETQYF.

This chain connects TRBV5-1 to TRBJ2-1; 8 bases are a match to TRBD2. Germline values: CDR1 SGHRS, CDR2 YFSETQ. The CDR3 is 13 residues long. V trimming: 0 bases; J trimming: 10 bases; junction bases outside the gene matches: 3. CDR3 residues: CASSLGTSWEQFF. The CDR3 DNA is TGCGCCAGCAGCTTGGGGACTAGCTGGGAGCAGTTCTTC.